One and the same sample provided the 7 T cell receptor beta chains below, sequenced in a study of Ad26.COV2.S vaccination and SARS-CoV-2 variants. Data came from immunoSEQ multiplex PCR; TCRdb stores just in-frame clones and leaves some out. The sample holds 350,000 to 500,000 clones, more than 75% seen once. Treatment indicated: some 19 received Ad26.COV2.S at low or high dose, single or two shots; 5 received placebo; per-sample allocation not given. Samples analyzed were those drawn on day 63 after the first vaccine or placebo injection. The sequences come from peripheral blood, collected in a trial of Ad26.COV2.S vaccine versus placebo. These receptors came from a person aged 18-60 years who received the Ad26.COV2.S COVID-19 vaccine or a placebo.

The rearrangement joins TRBV2 to TRBJ2-7; D is undetermined. V lost 7 bases and J 6 bases, leaving 10 bases between the germline ends. Germline CDR1 is SNHLY and CDR2 is FYNNEI. This CDR3 spans 11 amino acids. CDR3 nucleotides: TGTGCCAGCATTACGGGTCGCGAGCAGTACTTC. Its translation is CASITGREQYF.

The rearrangement uses TRBV5-1 and TRBJ1-2; D call uncertain. Germline lookup yields CDR1 SGHRS and CDR2 YFSETQ. The CDR3 length is 16 residues. The V end was cut by 0 bases, the J end by 6 bases, with 18 bases between. In nucleotides, the CDR3 is TGCGCCAGCAGCTTGGGGTTAGGAGTACGGATCAATGGCTACACCTTC. Protein product: CASSLGLGVRINGYTF.

V usage is TRBV6-5 and J usage is TRBJ1-3; D uncertain. From germline, CDR1 is MNHEY and CDR2 SVGAGI. This CDR3 has 11 amino acids. Between the trimmed V and J ends, which lost 7 bases and 4 bases, there was a span of 5 bases. DNA of the CDR3: TGTGCCAGCACAACGGGAAACACCATATATTTT. As protein: CASTTGNTIYF.

The chain links TRBV4-3 to TRBJ2-4; 7 bases are shared with TRBD2. Trimming at V came to 0 bases and at J to 8 bases, leaving 7 bases not matched to a gene. Germline V gives CDR1 LGHNA, CDR2 YSLEER. This CDR3 comprises 15 residues. The CDR3 DNA follows: TGCGCCAGCAGCCAAGATGCGGGGGAGGTGGACATTCAGTACTTC. It yields the protein CASSQDAGEVDIQYF.

This clone was counted only a few times. The chain joins TRBV7-9 to TRBJ1-3; unclear D gene. Between the trimmed V and J ends, which lost 4 bases and 2 bases, there was a span of 21 bases. Germline V CDR1 and CDR2: SEHNR, FQNEAQ (reference sequence). The CDR3 length is 18 residues. The CDR3 sequence: CASSSARSVPSAGNTIYF. CDR3 coding DNA: TGTGCCAGCAGCTCAGCAAGAAGTGTCCCGTCGGCTGGAAACACCATATATTTT.

The V call is TRBV4-1, the J call TRBJ2-1; unclear D gene. V was trimmed by 4 bases and J by 5 bases, leaving 12 bases between them. The CDR3 covers 14 residues. Germline V gives CDR1 MGHRA, CDR2 YSYEKL. The CDR3 region is CASSPKITHNEQFF. In nucleotides, the CDR3 is TGCGCCAGCAGCCCCAAGATAACTCACAATGAGCAGTTCTTC.

This clone was found a few times. The chain is built from TRBV9 and TRBJ2-5; D assignment may be TRBD1 or TRBD2 (5 bases each). Trimming removed 4 bases from V and 4 bases from J, with 17 bases in between. The CDR3 is 15 residues long. The V gene's germline CDR1 is SGDLS and CDR2 YYNGEE. CDR3 sequence (DNA): TGTGCCAGCAGCCCGGGACCGGCCCCAAGAGAGACCCAGTACTTC. Protein sequence: CASSPGPAPRETQYF. Full variable domain (missing parts from reference TRBV9 and TRBJ2-5): DSGVTQTPKHLITATGQRVTLRCSPRSGDLSVYWYQQSLDQGLQFLIQYYNGEERAKGNILERFSAQQFPDLHSELNLSSLELGDSALYFCASSPGPAPRETQYFGPGTRLLVL.